A selection of T cell receptor beta chains follows, all from one sample in a study of a mutant IDH1 vaccine in newly diagnosed glioma. The antigens these receptors bind are not known. TCRdb's table, derived via immunoSEQ multiplex PCR, lists solely in-frame clones and lacks some. The sample includes 75,000 to 80,000 clones, 90% to 95% of them seen just once. This specimen consisted of PBMCs, obtained from a glioma patient whose treatment included an IDH1 peptide vaccine. These receptors came from a woman aged 45-60 years with glioma. CDR3s include the opening cysteine and the closing phenylalanine or tryptophan. Fields, in order: clone size, V gene, D gene, J gene, CDR3 protein, CDR3 DNA. D genes are given only for firm matches. Not all rows give a size; the values are once, few, many and, for expanded clones, a class.

>.|TRBV19|.|TRBJ1-2
CASSTQDIYGYTF
TGTGCCAGTAGTACCCAAGACATCTATGGCTACACCTTC
>.|TRBV18|.|TRBJ1-6
CASSLAESSYNSPLHF
TGTGCCAGCTCGCTCGCTGAGAGCTCCTATAATTCACCCCTCCACTTT
>.|TRBV28|.|TRBJ1-5
CASSFIEGNRPQHF
TGTGCCAGCAGTTTTATCGAAGGGAATCGGCCCCAGCATTTT
>once|TRBV28|.|TRBJ2-7
CASSSTTGYGVREQYF
TGTGCCAGCAGTTCGACGACTGGTTATGGTGTAAGGGAGCAGTACTTC
>.|TRBV4-2|.|TRBJ2-3
CASSQEDALTDTQYF
TGTGCCAGCAGCCAAGAGGATGCCCTCACAGATACGCAGTATTTT
>once|TRBV7-3|TRBD2|TRBJ2-1
CASSLAGVAYNEQFF
TGTGCCAGCAGTCTAGCGGGAGTGGCCTACAATGAGCAGTTCTTC
>.|TRBV28|.|TRBJ1-1
CALTPGHSGTAFF
TGTGCCCTTACCCCGGGACACTCGGGGACAGCTTTCTTT
>.|TRBV7-6|.|TRBJ1-1
CASSSRHDEAFF
TGTGCCAGCAGCTCACGTCATGATGAAGCTTTCTTT
>.|TRBV2|TRBD1|TRBJ2-4
CASSRTGRSANIQYF
TGTGCCAGCAGTAGGACAGGGAGGTCGGCAAACATTCAGTACTTC
>.|TRBV27|.|TRBJ1-5
CASRPGHRNQPQHF
TGTGCCAGCAGACCGGGACACCGGAATCAGCCCCAGCATTTT
>few|TRBV28|.|TRBJ2-2
CASSLLGRRQAGELFF
TGTGCCAGCAGTTTATTGGGTAGGCGACAAGCCGGGGAGCTGTTTTTT
>.|TRBV28|.|TRBJ1-2
CASSLFRQGSGYTF
TGTGCCAGCAGTTTATTTAGGCAGGGCAGTGGCTACACCTTC
>.|TRBV4-1|TRBD2|TRBJ2-3
CASSPLGLAGETDTQYF
TGCGCCAGCAGCCCCCTGGGGCTAGCGGGAGAGACAGATACGCAGTATTTT
>.|TRBV4-2|.|TRBJ1-5
CASSQTGTAKGPQHF
TGTGCCAGCAGCCAAACCGGGACGGCGAAGGGGCCCCAGCATTTT
>medium-sized|TRBV7-9|.|TRBJ1-1
CASSLEKQGNTEAFF
TGTGCCAGCAGCTTAGAAAAGCAGGGGAACACTGAAGCTTTCTTT
>.|TRBV5-6|TRBD1|TRBJ2-7
CASSLGTGGEQYF
TGTGCCAGCAGCTTAGGGACAGGCGGCGAGCAGTACTTC
>.|TRBV19|.|TRBJ2-3
CASSIQGTDTQYF
TGTGCCAGTAGTATCCAGGGCACAGATACGCAGTATTTT
>.|TRBV6-5|.|TRBJ2-7
CASSYSSRGEQYF
TGTGCCAGCAGTTACTCGAGTCGCGGCGAGCAGTACTTC
>.|TRBV2|TRBD1|TRBJ1-2
CASRGGRRIAYGYTF
TGTGCCAGCAGAGGGGGCCGGCGGATAGCCTATGGCTACACCTTC
>.|TRBV10-2|.|TRBJ1-1
CASSDTEGTEAFF
TGCGCCAGCAGTGACACGGAGGGGACTGAAGCTTTCTTT
>.|TRBV28|.|TRBJ2-7
CASIPGDLGYEQYF
TGTGCCAGCATCCCCGGCGATTTAGGCTACGAGCAGTACTTC
>few|TRBV28|.|TRBJ1-5
CAGGQGLSNQPQHF
TGTGCCGGAGGCCAGGGCCTTAGCAATCAGCCCCAGCATTTT
>once|TRBV12-5|.|TRBJ2-7
CASGFFPETYEQYF
TGTGCTAGTGGTTTCTTCCCAGAGACCTACGAGCAGTACTTC
>.|TRBV7-9|TRBD2|TRBJ2-7
CASSLSGSRGEQYF
TGTGCCAGCAGCTTAAGCGGGAGTCGGGGCGAGCAGTACTTC
>.|TRBV5-5|.|TRBJ1-2
CASSPQGLSGYTF
TGTGCCAGCAGCCCCCAGGGCCTATCTGGCTACACCTTC
>.|TRBV7-3|.|TRBJ2-5
CASSRVGSEETQYF
TGTGCCAGCAGCCGCGTTGGGAGTGAAGAGACCCAGTACTTC
>.|TRBV28|TRBD2|TRBJ2-5
CASSLGTSGSWETQYF
TGTGCCAGCAGTTTAGGGACTAGCGGGAGCTGGGAGACCCAGTACTTC
>.|TRBV12-5|.|TRBJ1-1
CASGLVRMAAMNTEAFF
TGTGCTAGTGGTTTGGTAAGGATGGCAGCGATGAACACTGAAGCTTTCTTT
>.|TRBV5-4|TRBD1|TRBJ2-7
CASSSGQASTYEQYF
TGTGCCAGCAGCTCGGGACAGGCCTCTACCTACGAGCAGTACTTC
>.|TRBV28|.|TRBJ1-1
CATLNGGVGAEAFF
TGTGCCACCCTAAACGGGGGGGTGGGAGCTGAAGCTTTCTTT
>.|TRBV6-5|.|TRBJ2-3
CASSYSGTRDTQYF
TGTGCCAGCAGTTACTCAGGGACGAGGGATACGCAGTATTTT
>.|TRBV5-6|.|TRBJ1-4
CASSLTWSSNEKLFF
TGTGCCAGCAGCTTGACGTGGTCAAGTAATGAAAAACTGTTTTTT
>.|TRBV5-4|TRBD2|TRBJ2-5
CASSSGLAGVETQYF
TGTGCCAGCAGCTCGGGACTAGCGGGAGTCGAGACCCAGTACTTC
>.|TRBV9|.|TRBJ1-2
CASSAQTGLYNGYTF
TGTGCCAGCAGCGCTCAAACAGGGTTGTATAATGGCTACACCTTC
>.|TRBV10-3|TRBD1|TRBJ1-2
CAIKPTTGTGEGYTF
TGTGCCATCAAGCCTACAACCGGGACAGGGGAAGGCTACACCTTC
>.|TRBV10-3|.|TRBJ2-3
CAISPLQGPTDTQYF
TGTGCCATCAGCCCCCTACAGGGACCCACAGATACGCAGTATTTT
>.|TRBV28|.|TRBJ1-5
CASSSDRNDQPQHF
TGTGCCAGCAGTTCCGACAGGAATGATCAGCCCCAGCATTTT
>.|TRBV7-9|.|TRBJ2-4
CASSLEDGKRKYF
TGTGCCAGCAGCTTAGAGGACGGTAAAAGAAAGTACTTC
>.|TRBV14|TRBD1|TRBJ2-5
CASSQVDRAKETQYF
TGTGCCAGCAGCCAGGTGGACAGGGCGAAAGAGACCCAGTACTTC
>.|TRBV21-1|.|TRBJ2-2
CASKGGRYTGELFF
TGTGCCAGCAAGGGGGGGAGATACACCGGGGAGCTGTTTTTT
>.|TRBV11-2|.|TRBJ2-3
CASSLEGLADTQYF
TGTGCCAGCAGCTTAGAGGGGTTGGCAGATACGCAGTATTTT
>.|TRBV5-4|.|TRBJ2-7
CASSSPPGFGEQYF
TGTGCCAGCAGCTCGCCCCCTGGGTTTGGCGAGCAGTACTTC
>once|TRBV29-1|TRBD2|TRBJ2-1
CSGAGTTSYNEQFF
TGCAGCGGGGCCGGGACTACCTCCTACAATGAGCAGTTCTTC
>.|TRBV11-3|TRBD1|TRBJ2-2
CASSPWTGPNTGELFF
TGTGCCAGCAGCCCTTGGACAGGGCCTAACACCGGGGAGCTGTTTTTT
>.|TRBV18|.|TRBJ1-4
CASSPTLAGVEKLFF
TGTGCCAGCTCCCCGACTTTGGCGGGTGTGGAAAAACTGTTTTTT
>.|TRBV28|.|TRBJ2-5
CASSLQGSETQYF
TGTGCCAGCAGTTTACAGGGGTCGGAGACCCAGTACTTC
>once|TRBV7-6|TRBD1|TRBJ2-1
CASSLALGTGLNEQFF
TGTGCCAGCAGCTTAGCGCTAGGGACAGGGTTGAATGAGCAGTTCTTC